The clone carrying this TCR beta chain was detected once. This specimen belongs to a study of blood T cell repertoires in COVID-19. Study in general: Both acute and convalescent COVID-19 samples were obtained from the United States, Italy and Spain.

Sequencing was performed with immunoSEQ multiplex PCR; in TCRdb, only in-frame clones are kept and a portion is missing. The data contain hundreds of thousands of clones, about 80% of them singletons. The germline V gene has CDR1 SEHNR and CDR2 FQNEAQ (reference sequence). J gave up 7 bases and V 0 bases, and 2 bases lay outside the gene matches. This CDR3 contains 13 residues. Recruits, aged roughly 18 to 90 years, lived in 20 to 30 US areas. Membership in each cohort depended on participant-reported clinical history. Specimen: PBMCs or T cells enriched from blood (not recorded which). The chain uses TRBV7-9 and TRBJ1-1; 7 bases map to TRBD1. The source of this sequence is a woman in her forties or fifties who had been exposed to COVID-19. The CDR3: CASSLAQGVEAFF. In DNA form, the CDR3 reads TGTGCCAGCAGCTTAGCCCAGGGGGTTGAAGCTTTCTTT.